The next 16 T cell receptor beta chains were all read from a single sample in a study of OX40 agonist ivuxolimab in advanced cancers. Here immunoSEQ multiplex PCR was the method, and the copy in TCRdb shows in-frame clones only, minus some. This sample has fewer than 40,000 clones, with roughly 84% found just once. The sequenced sample was CD4+ or CD8+ T cells sorted from blood, obtained in a trial of the OX40 agonist ivuxolimab. Receptor source: an adult with an advanced solid tumor such as melanoma, head and neck, liver or kidney cancer.

This clone appeared a single time. CDR3 sequence: CASSLEPGQGAYEQYF. DNA for the CDR3: TGTGCCAGCAGTTTAGAGCCCGGACAGGGGGCCTACGAGCAGTACTTC. The chain recombines TRBV28 with TRBJ2-5, with 10 bases fitting TRBD1. The J call may be wrong; the DNA end is better matched by TRBJ2-7. The CDR3 loop spans 16 amino acids. The germline V gene encodes CDR1 MDHEN and CDR2 SYDVKM.

V is TRBV7-3 and J is TRBJ2-3; tentatively, D is TRBD2 (6 bases). V was cut by 1 base and J by 0 bases, with 11 bases left in between. This CDR3 has 16 residues. CDR1 is SGHTA and CDR2 is FQGTGA in the germline V gene. This chain's CDR3 is CASSLMPAGSTDTQYF. In DNA form, the CDR3 reads TGTGCCAGCAGCTTAATGCCAGCGGGTAGCACAGATACGCAGTATTTT.

CDR3 coding DNA: TGCAGCGTCCCCCTGATGGGCGAGCAGTACTTC. Amino acid sequence: CSVPLMGEQYF. The chain recombines TRBV29-1 with TRBJ2-7; unclear D gene. Between the trimmed V and J ends, which lost 6 bases and 6 bases, there was a span of 12 bases. Germline values: CDR1 SQVTM, CDR2 ANQGSEA. This CDR3 comprises 11 residues.

About this clone itself: Other DNA sequences in the sample encode the same CDR3. V gene TRBV27 combines with J gene TRBJ2-3, with D tentatively TRBD1 or TRBD2 (5 bases each). The CDR3 is made up of 15 amino acids. V dropped 0 bases and J dropped 0 bases, with 7 bases sitting between them. Germline assignment: CDR1 MNHEY and CDR2 SMNVEV (reference sequence). CDR3 protein: CASSLSRGSTDTQYF. CDR3 in DNA: TGTGCCAGCAGTTTATCGAGGGGTAGCACAGATACGCAGTATTTT.

The V and J genes are TRBV18 and TRBJ2-7; D uncertain. The V end was cut by 3 bases, the J end by 3 bases, with 12 bases between. Per the germline V gene, CDR1 is KGHSH and CDR2 is LQKENI. The CDR3 is made up of 14 amino acids. The CDR3 reads CASSPAPEDYEQYF. CDR3 DNA: TGTGCCAGCTCACCCGCCCCCGAGGACTACGAGCAGTACTTC. Full variable domain (missing parts from reference TRBV18 and TRBJ2-7): NAGVMQNPRHLVRRRGQEARLRCSPMKGHSHVYWYRQLPEEGLKFMVYLQKENIIDESGMPKERFSAEFPKEGPSILRIQQVVRGDSAAYFCASSPAPEDYEQYFGPGTRLTVT.

The J gene is TRBJ2-1, the V gene TRBV29-1; 10 bases align to TRBD2. CDR1 and CDR2 from the germline V gene are SQVTM and ANQGSEA. V dropped 7 bases and J dropped 12; count of bases not matched to a gene: 9. There are 12 residues in the CDR3. The CDR3 DNA reads as TGCAGCGGGACTAGCGGACCCTCGGGGCAGTTCTTC. This encodes CSGTSGPSGQFF.

This clone came up once. The V call is TRBV6-1, the J call TRBJ2-3; 9 bases agree with TRBD2. Trimming removed 1 base from V and 1 base from J; junction bases left unmatched: 0. Germline V CDR1 and CDR2: MNHNS, SASEGT. This CDR3 has 15 residues. In DNA form, the CDR3 reads TGTGCCAGCAGTGAAGTAGCGGGAGGCACAGATACGCAGTATTTT. It yields the protein CASSEVAGGTDTQYF.

The sample holds one count of this clone. The V and J genes are TRBV15 and TRBJ1-2; no clear D gene. Germline V gene sequence: CDR1 LNHNV, CDR2 YYDKDF (reference sequence). The V and J ends lost 3 bases and 8 bases respectively, with 13 bases between them. The CDR3 covers 13 residues. As DNA, the CDR3 is TGTGCCACCAGCAGTGGAAAGGACTGGGGCTACACCTTC. Encoded protein: CATSSGKDWGYTF.

CDR3 sequence (DNA): TGTGCCAGCACCCTAGGACAGGGAAACTATGGCTACACCTTC. As protein: CASTLGQGNYGYTF. The chain is built from TRBV6-5 and TRBJ1-2, with TRBD1 matching over 8 bases. V was clipped by 7 bases and J by 2 bases; unmatched bases: 6. CDR1 is MNHEY and CDR2 is SVGAGI in the germline V gene. This CDR3 spans 14 amino acids.

The rearrangement uses TRBV2 and TRBJ1-2; D gene unclear. Trimming removed 5 bases from V and 4 bases from J, with 23 bases in between. Germline V CDR1 and CDR2: SNHLY, FYNNEI. The CDR3 runs 17 residues. Written as DNA, the CDR3 is TGTGCCAGCAGTAGTCTTGTTTTCGGGGAAGCTAGCTATGGCTACACCTTC. Protein sequence: CASSSLVFGEASYGYTF.

J is TRBJ2-7 and V is TRBV6-1; D is perhaps TRBD2 (6 bases). Trimming stripped 5 bases from V and 4 bases from J, with 9 bases between. CDR1 is MNHNS, CDR2 SASEGT, per germline. The CDR3 has 12 residues. CDR3 bases: TGTGCCAGCAGTCTAGGAGGGTACGAGCAGTACTTC. Amino acid sequence: CASSLGGYEQYF.

V usage is TRBV4-2 and J usage is TRBJ2-5, with 10 bases matching TRBD1. Germline V gene lookup returns CDR1 LGHNA and CDR2 YNFKEQ. The CDR3 has 16 residues. J was trimmed by 11 bases and V by 5 bases; bases with no gene match: 17. The CDR3 sequence: CASSFQSGTGAGEQYF. CDR3 DNA sequence: TGTGCCAGCAGCTTCCAATCCGGGACAGGGGCGGGAGAGCAGTACTTC.

The chain links TRBV7-9 to TRBJ1-2; a weak D match, TRBD1 (5 bases). Looked up from germline, CDR1 is SEHNR and CDR2 is FQNEAQ (reference sequence). Trimming shortened V by 5 bases and J by 7 bases, and 17 bases separated the two germline ends. CDR3 length equals 14 residues. CDR3 region: CASSGTFGEGGYTF. The DNA for the CDR3 is TGTGCCAGCAGCGGGACGTTTGGGGAGGGTGGCTACACCTTC.

This clone has just one count. CDR3 DNA: TGCGCCAGCAGCTTGAGATCAGAAGGGACTCGTTATCAAGAGACCCAGTACTTC. Its protein product is CASSLRSEGTRYQETQYF. The V gene is TRBV5-1, the J gene TRBJ2-5; perhaps TRBD2 as D (6 bases). CDR1 is SGHRS and CDR2 is YFSETQ in the germline V gene. CDR3 length: 18 residues. Trimming took off 1 base at V and 2 bases at J, with 21 bases between the two ends.

This chain connects TRBV7-8 to TRBJ2-3, with 7 bases identical to TRBD2. J lost 3 bases, V lost 7 bases, and 7 bases had no gene match. The CDR3 runs to 14 residues. Germline CDR1 SGHVS, CDR2 FQNEAQ. The DNA of the CDR3 is TGTGCCAGCACCATGGGACTAAAAACAGATACGCAGTATTTT. Residues: CASTMGLKTDTQYF.

The J gene is TRBJ2-2, the V gene TRBV5-6, with D perhaps matching TRBD1 or TRBD2 (6 bases each). In germline, CDR1 is SGHDT, CDR2 YYEEEE. With 2 bases removed from V and 7 bases from J, the gap between germline ends came to 12 bases. This CDR3 region has 14 residues. The CDR3 region is CASSFTGARGELFF. CDR3 DNA sequence: TGTGCCAGCAGCTTTACGGGGGCGCGCGGGGAGCTGTTTTTT.